The 11 T cell receptor beta chains given below trace back to one sample, sequenced in a study of graft-versus-host responses after intestinal transplantation. Libraries were prepared by immunoSEQ multiplex PCR; TCRdb keeps only in-frame clonotypes and omits some of them. The profile shows about 97,000 clones, about nine tenths of them singletons. No antigens are known for them. The sequencing here drew on unstimulated CD4+ T cells sorted from spleen or lymph node cells, taken before transplant. These receptors originate from a human donor who was the organ donor for an intestinal transplant.

The chain is built from TRBV5-1 and TRBJ1-3; tentatively, D is TRBD1 (5 bases). Trimming took off 0 bases at V and 4 bases at J, with 14 bases between the two ends. The germline CDR1 and CDR2 sequences are SGHRS and YFSETQ. The CDR3 length is 16 residues. The CDR3 is CASSLAGGGDGNTIYF. CDR3 sequence (DNA): TGCGCCAGCAGCTTGGCCGGCGGGGGGGACGGAAACACCATATATTTT.

This chain joins TRBV7-2 and TRBJ1-1; weak D call: TRBD1 (5 bases). Germline assignment: CDR1 SGHTA and CDR2 FQGNSA. The V end lost 0 bases, the J end lost 4 bases, and 9 bases lay between the germline ends. The CDR3 is 14 amino acids. CDR3 sequence (DNA): TGTGCCAGCAGCTTAGCGGGGGAGGGCACTGAAGCTTTCTTT. Its protein is CASSLAGEGTEAFF.

The chain recombines TRBV4-3 with TRBJ2-7; D may be TRBD2 (6 bases). V was cut by 1 base and J by 4 bases, with 14 bases left in between. CDR1 is LGHNA, CDR2 YSLEER, per germline. The CDR3 extends over 15 amino acids. This CDR3 reads CASSQVGTGVYEQYF. CDR3 coding DNA: TGCGCCAGCAGCCAAGTAGGCACGGGAGTATACGAGCAGTACTTC.

J is TRBJ2-5 and V is TRBV10-3; 7 positions agree with TRBD2. Gene TRBJ2-7 matches the end of the DNA better, so the J call may be wrong. Germline V gene lookup returns CDR1 ENHRY and CDR2 SYGVKD. The CDR3 consists of 14 residues. The CDR3, as DNA: TGTGCCATCAGCTCGGGGGGAAGCTCCTACGAGCAGTACTTC. Its translation is CAISSGGSSYEQYF.

CDR3 sequence (DNA): TGCGCCAGCACCCGGACAGGGAACACCGGGGAGCTGTTTTTT. Its protein is CASTRTGNTGELFF. The V and J genes are TRBV5-1 and TRBJ2-2; 7 positions agree with TRBD1. V lost 6 bases and J lost 1; bases outside the gene matches: 3. The CDR3 is 14 amino acids. Germline V lookup: CDR1 SGHRS, CDR2 YFSETQ.

The chain joins TRBV4-3 to TRBJ2-5; TRBD2 aligns across 8 bases. The assigned J gene may be wrong: the sequence end matches TRBJ2-7 better. The CDR3 length is 15 residues. Germline CDR1 and CDR2: LGHNA and YSLEER. The CDR3 DNA is TGCGCCAGCAGCCAAGTGGGTAGCGGGGCCTACGAGCAGTACTTC. This gives the protein CASSQVGSGAYEQYF.

The V gene is TRBV10-3, the J gene TRBJ2-3; possibly TRBD1 for D (6 bases). The CDR3 is 14 residues long. Per the germline V gene, CDR1 is ENHRY and CDR2 is SYGVKD. V lost 4 bases and J lost 2, with 10 bases in between. This CDR3 reads CAISAGQLTDTQYF. CDR3 nucleotide sequence: TGTGCCATCAGTGCCGGACAGCTCACAGATACGCAGTATTTT.

The genes are TRBV19 and TRBJ1-5, with D perhaps TRBD1 (6 bases). V shed 5 bases and J shed 0 bases, with 20 bases lying between them. Looked up from germline, CDR1 is LNHDA and CDR2 is SQIVND (reference sequence). The CDR3 contains 18 residues. This CDR3 is CASSSMSWSGVSNQPQHF. The CDR3 DNA sequence: TGTGCCAGTAGTTCAATGAGCTGGTCAGGGGTTAGCAATCAGCCCCAGCATTTT.

The J gene is TRBJ1-2, the V gene TRBV4-1, with D possibly TRBD1 on 5 matching bases. Germline V gene data show CDR1 as MGHRA and CDR2 as YSYEKL. The V and J ends lost 1 base and 4 bases respectively, with 13 bases between them. CDR3 length equals 15 residues. In DNA form, the CDR3 reads TGCGCCAGCAGCCAAGTGCGGGGGAGCATCTATGGCTACACCTTC. This codes for CASSQVRGSIYGYTF.

This chain uses TRBV27 with TRBJ1-1; the D gene is possibly TRBD1 (6 bases). V was shortened by 7 bases and J by 4 bases, with 13 bases between the two germline ends. The CDR3 runs 13 residues. Germline CDR1 and CDR2: MNHEY and SMNVEV (reference sequence). The CDR3 loop reads CASNNIRGTEAFF. DNA for the CDR3: TGTGCCAGCAACAATATCAGGGGCACTGAAGCTTTCTTT.

The J gene is TRBJ2-1, the V gene TRBV18; TRBD1 aligns across 7 bases. Germline lookup yields CDR1 KGHSH and CDR2 LQKENI. V was clipped by 3 bases and J by 8 bases; unmatched bases: 7. The CDR3 loop spans 14 amino acids. This CDR3 reads CASSPTGLTDEQFF. The DNA of the CDR3 is TGTGCCAGCTCACCGACAGGGCTCACGGATGAGCAGTTCTTC.